This T cell receptor (beta chain) was captured by sequencing in a study of T cells expressing NK-cell markers (dated by TCRdb to the early 2020s). Looking at the study overall: TCR beta-chain repertoires were profiled in sorted CD3+CD56+NKG2C+, CD3+CD56+NKG2C- and CD3+CD56-NKG2C+ T-cell subsets from fewer than 10 donors. The eight sequenced donors were randomly selected healthy volunteers, three men and five women. Seven of the eight sequenced donors were HCMV-seropositive and one was HCMV-seronegative. Libraries were sequenced as 2 x 150 bp reads on Illumina HiSeq 2000/2500, MiSeq or NextSeq. General conclusions and limits of the study: In a handful of donors, the dominant CD3+CD56+NKG2C+ clonotypes ranked among the top 10 CD8+ clonotypes, making up about 1.0-7.5% of CD8+ T cells. Those dominant clonotypes were again the most abundant among CD3+CD56-NKG2C+ cells in several donors, at about 25-65%. It remained unclear whether the expanded NKG2C-expressing T cell clones were specific for HCMV antigens.

To determine HCMV serostatus, a commercial ELISA kit was used to detect HCMV-specific IgG in serum. Peripheral blood mononuclear cells were isolated from blood by Ficoll density gradient centrifugation. Instrument on record: Illumina HiSeq 2000. 5'RACE template switching, by which a universal primer site and unique molecular identifiers were added, was used to make TCR beta cDNA libraries. cDNA synthesis was primed from the TCR beta constant segment and was followed by two successive PCR amplification steps. The study's own analysis went as follows. Reads were demultiplexed and grouped by UMI with MIGEC, and clonotypes were assembled and quantified with MiTCR. To exclude erroneous sequences, any TCR cDNA sequence not supported by at least two reads was discarded. Downstream repertoire analysis used the tcR package, and clonotypes were matched across fractions by CDR3 nucleotide sequence plus V segment. Antigen specificity was annotated against VDJdb with VDJmatch, allowing one amino acid substitution in CDR3. Reprocessed by TCRdb, the reads give a single entry per CDR3 protein sequence, without DNA. Here the V and J calls rest on TCRdb's processing, not on the authors' analysis. The sample has roughly 170,000 distinct CDR3 sequences on record. The leading ten clones occupy less than 20% of the sample.

The CDR3 measures 13 amino acids from cysteine to phenylalanine. No DNA is recorded. In the germline V gene, CDR1 corresponds to SNHLY and CDR2 to FYNNEI. Remarks on this clonotype: Its antigen target is currently unknown.

The sequence came from a woman aged 18 to 75 in good health. The sequence joins TRBV2 to TRBJ2-7; with no DNA, the TCRdb D assignment of TRBD1 cannot be verified. What was sequenced was blood T cells: a sorted CD56 or NKG2C T cell subset, CD4+ or CD8+ T cells, or bulk PBMC T cells (not recorded which). The CDR3 corresponds to CASKISGGGEQYF. Reference TRBV2 and TRBJ2-7 proteins supply the regions before and after the CDR3; the full variable domain is: EPEVTQTPSHQVTQMGQEVILRCVPISNHLYFYWYRQILGQKVEFLVSFYNNEISEKSEIFDDQFSVERPDGSNFTLKIRSTKLEDSAMYFCASKISGGGEQYFGPGTRLTVT.